The entry below gives a single TCR beta chain sequence along with its context. The germline CDR1 and CDR2 sequences are SGHRS and YFSETQ. J gave up 1 base and V 4 bases, and 7 bases lay outside the gene matches. The CDR3 length is 15 residues. The data stem from a study of cytomegalovirus exposure and HLA in healthy donors. PCR used 60 Vbeta primers and 13 Jbeta primers. Generated by immunoSEQ multiplex PCR, the TCRdb table keeps only in-frame clones and is missing some. Of 150,000 to 200,000 clones in the sample, about 59% were seen once. Source material: PBMCs. This clonotype originated in a man in his forties or fifties in good health and CMV-seronegative. This chain links TRBV5-1 with TRBJ2-5, with 7 nucleotides matching TRBD2. This CDR3 is CASSPGGLRQETQYF. CDR3 in DNA: TGCGCCAGCAGCCCCGGGGGACTACGCCAAGAGACCCAGTACTTC.